Following are 21 T cell receptor beta chains from one sample sequenced in a study of identical twins. TCRdb reprocessed the 5' RACE reads with MiXCR, giving one entry per CDR3 protein. Of 1,800,000 or so distinct CDR3 sequences listed, less than 35% were seen once; the top ten hold approximately 0.25%. The sequenced sample was cord blood. The receptors come from a newborn girl in good health.

This clonotype showed up just a few times. V is TRBV11-2 and J is TRBJ2-5; 7 bases match TRBD2. CDR1 and CDR2 (germline): SGHAT, FQNNGV. This CDR3 comprises 16 residues. V dropped 6 bases and J dropped 2; count of bases not matched to a gene: 12. CDR3 in amino acids: CASSLSGASFQETQYF. The DNA for the CDR3 is TGTGCCAGCAGTTTAAGCGGGGCCTCCTTTCAAGAGACCCAGTACTTC.

This chain joins TRBV7-8 and TRBJ2-5; 11 nucleotides agree with TRBD2. V shed 3 bases, J shed 5 bases, and the junction held 5 bases outside the gene matches. Germline V gene sequence: CDR1 SGHVS, CDR2 FQNEAQ. CDR3 length: 15 residues. The CDR3 sequence: CASSFTSGRGETQYF. The CDR3 coding sequence is TGTGCCAGCAGCTTTACTAGCGGGAGAGGCGAGACCCAGTACTTC.

This clonotype was seen only a few times. This chain uses TRBV25-1 with TRBJ1-1; D may be TRBD1 (5 bases). The germline CDR1 and CDR2 sequences are MGHDK and SYGVNS. The V end was cut by 3 bases, the J end by 1 base, with 9 bases between. The CDR3 spans 14 residues. This CDR3 reads CASSEGGTNTEAFF. The CDR3 coding sequence is TGTGCCAGCAGTGAGGGGGGGACGAACACTGAAGCTTTCTTT.

There are many counts of this clonotype. The chain is built from TRBV3-1 and TRBJ2-1, with D maybe TRBD2 (5 bases). This CDR3 region has 13 residues. Germline values: CDR1 LGHDT, CDR2 YNNKEL (reference sequence). The ends were cut back, 1 base at V and 4 bases at J, with 5 bases in the middle. CDR3 protein: CASSQGLYNEQFF. The CDR3 DNA reads TGTGCCAGCAGCCAAGGACTATACAATGAGCAGTTCTTC.

This clonotype was found many times. CDR3 coding DNA: TGCGCCAGCAGCTATGACAGGTCGCGGATCAACGAGCAGTACTTC. Translating gives CASSYDRSRINEQYF. The chain joins TRBV5-1 to TRBJ2-7; tentative D call: TRBD1 (6 bases). The V gene's germline CDR1 is SGHRS and CDR2 YFSETQ. This CDR3 has 15 amino acids. Deletions cut 3 bases from V and 5 bases from J, with 18 bases between.

This clonotype has a handful of counts. V and J are TRBV5-6 and TRBJ2-1; D unclear. The V end lost 2 bases, the J end lost 6 bases, and 15 bases lay between the germline ends. The germline V gene has CDR1 SGHDT and CDR2 YYEEEE. CDR3 length: 15 amino acids. CDR3: CASSFFRHSLNEQFF. The CDR3 region has the DNA TGTGCCAGCAGCTTCTTTCGACACAGCCTCAATGAGCAGTTCTTC.

This sequence joins TRBV20-1 and TRBJ2-7; 11 bases are shared with TRBD2. After removal of 1 base from V and 2 bases from J, the junction contained 7 bases not matched to a gene. The germline gives CDR1 DFQATT, CDR2 SNEGSKA (reference sequence). The CDR3 has 16 residues. The CDR3 DNA is TGCAGTGCTAGAGCTCCCCTAGCGGGAGGCCCCTACGAGCAGTACTTC. As protein: CSARAPLAGGPYEQYF.

In this sample, this clonotype turned up a few times. The chain employs TRBV5-1 and TRBJ2-3; perhaps TRBD2 as D (5 bases). This CDR3 region has 14 residues. V was clipped by 3 bases and J by 6 bases, with 14 bases between them. Germline V gene sequence: CDR1 SGHRS, CDR2 YFSETQ. CDR3 in amino acids: CASSSGLPSDTQYF. The CDR3 DNA follows: TGCGCCAGCAGCTCAGGACTCCCTTCGGATACGCAGTATTTT.

The sample holds a few counts of this clonotype. The V call is TRBV5-1, the J call TRBJ1-1, with 8 positions matching TRBD1. Trimming at V came to 0 bases and at J to 0 bases, leaving 4 bases not matched to a gene. Looked up from germline, CDR1 is SGHRS and CDR2 is YFSETQ. This CDR3 is built from 16 residues. The CDR3, as DNA: TGCGCCAGCAGCTTGGAGCCAGGGGGCATGAACACTGAAGCTTTCTTT. Translated, it gives CASSLEPGGMNTEAFF.

There are a few counts of this clonotype. The chain carries TRBV5-6 and TRBJ2-5; the match to TRBD2 covers 7 bases. The V segment lost 1 base and the J segment 4 bases; nucleotides outside the gene matches: 4. Looked up from germline, CDR1 is SGHDT and CDR2 is YYEEEE. The CDR3 is 14 amino acids. This CDR3 reads CASSLFGLGETQYF. The CDR3 DNA follows: TGTGCCAGCAGCTTGTTCGGACTAGGAGAGACCCAGTACTTC.

This clonotype was found a few times. V usage is TRBV27 and J usage is TRBJ1-2; 8 positions agree with TRBD1. The germline gives CDR1 MNHEY, CDR2 SMNVEV (reference sequence). Trimming took 6 bases from V and 7 from J; bases not matched to a gene: 7. The CDR3 covers 13 residues. CDR3 coding DNA: TGTGCCAGCAGAATAACAGGGGGTCTTGGCTACACCTTC. The encoded protein is CASRITGGLGYTF.

This chain connects TRBV20-1 to TRBJ2-3, with a weak D call TRBD2 (5 bases). The V gene's germline CDR1 is DFQATT and CDR2 SNEGSKA (reference sequence). The CDR3 consists of 13 residues. Deletions cut 6 bases from V and 1 base from J, with 11 bases between. Here the CDR3 DNA reads TGCAGTGCGAGGGTGGTTGGCACAGATACGCAGTATTTT. It codes for CSARVVGTDTQYF.

This clonotype showed up just a few times. The chain is built from TRBV6-5 and TRBJ2-5, with 11 bases lining up with TRBD2. The CDR3 totals 15 residues. Unmatched junction bases numbered 5, after V lost 5 bases and J lost 3 bases. Germline V gene data show CDR1 as MNHEY and CDR2 as SVGAGI. CDR3 sequence reads: CASSVLAGGEETQYF. CDR3 bases: TGTGCCAGCAGTGTTCTAGCGGGAGGTGAAGAGACCCAGTACTTC.

This sequence joins TRBV28 and TRBJ2-1; 8 positions match TRBD2. Germline lookup yields CDR1 MDHEN and CDR2 SYDVKM. The V gene end was trimmed by 5 bases and the J gene end by 0 bases; junction bases not matched to a gene: 15. The CDR3 spans 19 residues. The CDR3 is CASSLPRVAGTSSYNEQFF. The CDR3 DNA is TGTGCCAGCAGTCTCCCGCGGGTTGCCGGGACTAGCTCCTACAATGAGCAGTTCTTC.

Notes on this clonotype: Relative to the germline gene, one junction end is altered; a read error may explain this. V gene TRBV7-2 combines with J gene TRBJ2-1, with a tentative D call TRBD1 (6 bases). Germline CDR1 and CDR2: SGHTA and FQGNSA. CDR3 length: 13 residues. This CDR3 reads CASSFRQVNKQFF. CDR3 DNA: TGTGCCAGCAGTTTCCGACAGGTCAATAAGCAGTTCTTC.

This clonotype appeared a few times. The chain has TRBV21-1 and TRBJ2-7; the DNA was not compared with TRBD2, the D call given in the table. TRBV21-1 is a listed pseudogene. The CDR3 totals 18 residues. Here the CDR3 DNA reads TGTGCCAGCAGCAAATGGCCTAGCGGGCCTAAGGTAGGCTACGAGCAGTACTTC. Protein sequence: CASSKWPSGPKVGYEQYF.

This clonotype has a handful of counts. The J gene is TRBJ2-3, the V gene TRBV20-1; D ambiguous. Germline CDR1 reads DFQATT; CDR2 reads SNEGSKA (reference sequence). The V and J ends lost 1 base and 5 bases respectively, with 10 bases between them. The CDR3 sequence is 13 residues long. The CDR3 nucleotides read TGCAGTGCTAGAGCCCCTGCTGGAGATACGCAGTATTTT. Its translation: CSARAPAGDTQYF.

The chain uses TRBV7-2 and TRBJ2-5, with D possibly TRBD2 on 5 matching bases. Deletions cut 6 bases from V and 4 bases from J, with 12 bases between. Germline-derived CDR1 and CDR2 are SGHTA and FQGNSA. The CDR3 runs 13 residues. For the CDR3, the DNA is TGTGCCAGCAGAGGGAGCATGGGAGAGACCCAGTACTTC. Translated: CASRGSMGETQYF. Based on the CDR3 plus reference TRBV7-2 and TRBJ2-5, the full variable domain is GAGVSQSPSNKVTEKGKDVELRCDPISGHTALYWYRQSLGQGLEFLIYFQGNSAPDKSGLPSDRFSAERTGGSVSTLTIQRTQQEDSAVYLCASRGSMGETQYFGPGTRLLVL.

This rearrangement joins TRBV3-1 to TRBJ2-1; no clear D gene. This CDR3 has 14 residues. V was trimmed by 2 bases and J by 3 bases, leaving 8 bases between them. CDR1 LGHDT and CDR2 YNNKEL come from the germline V gene (reference sequence). CDR3 nucleotide sequence: TGTGCCAGCAGCCAAACGACTGGCTACAATGAGCAGTTCTTC. Amino acids: CASSQTTGYNEQFF.

This clonotype was found once. Germline is not matched at one junction end, which may reflect a read error. The rearrangement joins TRBV5-6 to TRBJ2-7; 8 positions agree with TRBD1. The CDR3 runs to 15 residues. Looked up from germline, CDR1 is SGHDT and CDR2 is YYEEEE. CDR3 region: CASSLMGQATYGQYF. In nucleotides, the CDR3 is TGTGCCAGCAGCTTAATGGGACAGGCAACCTACGGGCAGTACTTC.

In regard to this clonotype: Possible read error: a much larger clone is one base away. V and J are TRBV29-1 and TRBJ2-1, with TRBD2 matching 10 bases. The V gene's germline CDR1 is SQVTM and CDR2 ANQGSEA. The CDR3 is 11 amino acids. The ends lost 6 bases at V and 12 bases at J; junction bases unmatched: 5. CDR3 sequence (DNA): TGCAGCGTGGGGATAGCGGGAGGGCAGTTCTTC. Translating gives CSVGIAGGQFF.